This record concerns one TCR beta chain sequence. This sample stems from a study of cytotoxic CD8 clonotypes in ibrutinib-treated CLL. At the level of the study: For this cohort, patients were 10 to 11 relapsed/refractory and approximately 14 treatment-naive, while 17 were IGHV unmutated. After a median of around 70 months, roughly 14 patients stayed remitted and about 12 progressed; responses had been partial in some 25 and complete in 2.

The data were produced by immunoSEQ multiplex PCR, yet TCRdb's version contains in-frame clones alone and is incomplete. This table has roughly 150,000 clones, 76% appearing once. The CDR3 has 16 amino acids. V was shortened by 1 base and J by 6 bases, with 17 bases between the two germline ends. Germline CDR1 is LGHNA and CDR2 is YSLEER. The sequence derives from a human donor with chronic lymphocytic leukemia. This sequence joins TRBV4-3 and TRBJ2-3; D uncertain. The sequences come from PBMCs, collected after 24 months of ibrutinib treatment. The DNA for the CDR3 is TGCGCCAGCAGCCAAGGTTTAGCCGGCCACCGGGATACGCAGTATTTT. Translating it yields CASSQGLAGHRDTQYF.